Each of the 30 T cell receptor beta chains below was sequenced from the same sample in a study of cytomegalovirus exposure and HLA in healthy donors. Produced via immunoSEQ multiplex PCR; TCRdb's table is partial and in-frame only. The sample lists about 110,000 clones, about 85% occurring once. The specimen sequenced was PBMCs. The receptor set was obtained from a young woman in good health and CMV-seropositive.

The chain has TRBV6-5 and TRBJ2-6, with a weak D call TRBD1 (5 bases). V lost 4 bases to trimming and J lost 4 bases, with 11 bases between them. The CDR3 runs 15 residues. The germline V gene has CDR1 MNHEY and CDR2 SVGAGI. CDR3 nucleotide sequence: TGTGCCAGCAGTTTCAGGGTGAGAGGGGCCAACGTCCTGACTTTC. It specifies CASSFRVRGANVLTF.

The V call is TRBV11-3, the J call TRBJ2-7; D not certain. This CDR3 contains 12 residues. The V end lost 1 base, the J end lost 6 bases, and 7 bases lay between the germline ends. CDR1 is SGHNT, CDR2 YENEEA, per germline. In DNA, the CDR3 is TGTGCCAGCAGCTTAGGGTCGGGCGAGCAGTACTTC. Residues: CASSLGSGEQYF.

This clone was observed a few times. The genes are TRBV28 and TRBJ2-7, with D maybe TRBD2 (6 bases). This CDR3 region has 15 residues. The germline V gene encodes CDR1 MDHEN and CDR2 SYDVKM. Trimming removed 5 bases from V and 3 bases from J, with 17 bases in between. Written as DNA, the CDR3 is TGTGCCAGCAGTCCCGGCTCGTTGGGAGGCTACGAGCAGTACGTC. Residues: CASSPGSLGGYEQYV.

The genes are TRBV6-6 and TRBJ2-1, with 11 nucleotides matching TRBD2. Germline V gene data show CDR1 as MNHNY and CDR2 as SVGAGI (reference sequence). The ends lost 4 bases at V and 5 bases at J; junction bases unmatched: 4. CDR3 length: 15 amino acids. The CDR3 bases are TGTGCCAGCAGTTTGGGACTAGCGGATCACAATGAGCAGTTCTTC. Translation: CASSLGLADHNEQFF.

The chain carries TRBV19 and TRBJ2-7, with a possible D match to TRBD1 (6 bases). In germline, CDR1 is LNHDA, CDR2 SQIVND (reference sequence). V gave up 4 bases and J gave up 0 bases, with 7 bases separating them. CDR3 length equals 13 residues. The CDR3 DNA sequence: TGTGCCAGTAGTAAGGACAGCTCCTACGAGCAGTACTTC. Its protein is CASSKDSSYEQYF.

This clone occurred once. V gene TRBV5-1 combines with J gene TRBJ2-3, with 9 bases aligning to TRBD2. This CDR3 is 17 amino acids long. Germline-derived CDR1 and CDR2 are SGHRS and YFSETQ. V dropped 1 base and J dropped 3; count of bases not matched to a gene: 9. CDR3 residues: CASSLSLVAGVTDTQYF. CDR3 DNA sequence: TGCGCCAGCAGCTTGTCCCTGGTAGCGGGGGTAACAGATACGCAGTATTTT. The complete variable domain, with remaining parts taken from reference TRBV5-1 and TRBJ2-3, reads KAGVTQTPRYLIKTRGQQVTLSCSPISGHRSVSWYQQTPGQGLQFLFEYFSETQRNKGNFPGRFSGRQFSNSRSEMNVSTLELGDSALYLCASSLSLVAGVTDTQYFGPGTRLTVL.

J is TRBJ2-7 and V is TRBV11-2; D unclear. The CDR3 has 11 residues. The ends were cut back, 5 bases at V and 7 bases at J, with 9 bases in the middle. In germline, CDR1 is SGHAT, CDR2 FQNNGV. Written as DNA, the CDR3 is TGTGCCAGCAGCCTGGGCGTAGAGCAGTACGTC. As protein: CASSLGVEQYV.

V is TRBV18 and J is TRBJ2-3; D may be TRBD1 (6 bases). This CDR3 spans 13 amino acids. V lost 2 bases and J 4 bases, leaving 7 bases between the germline ends. Germline values: CDR1 KGHSH, CDR2 LQKENI. CDR3 sequence (DNA): TGTGCCAGCTCACCAGGACAGCCAGATACGCAGTATTTT. This encodes CASSPGQPDTQYF.

The chain recombines TRBV27 with TRBJ1-4; D unresolved. This CDR3 has 14 amino acids. V lost 7 bases, J lost 7 bases, and 16 bases lay in between. Germline loops: CDR1 MNHEY, CDR2 SMNVEV (reference sequence). The CDR3 bases are TGTGCCAGCAAAGAGAGCTTGGGGAGTGAAAAACTGTTTTTT. It yields the protein CASKESLGSEKLFF.

The chain recombines TRBV7-9 with TRBJ2-7; no clear D. The CDR3 runs 15 residues. The germline V and J ends were trimmed by 2 bases and 2 bases, with 13 bases remaining between them. Germline-derived CDR1 and CDR2 are SEHNR and FQNEAQ (reference sequence). The CDR3: CASSLLGRGAYEQYF. The CDR3 region has the DNA TGTGCCAGCAGCTTATTAGGTCGCGGCGCCTACGAGCAGTACTTC. Filled out from reference TRBV7-9 and TRBJ2-7, the complete variable domain reads DTGVSQNPRHKITKRGQNVTFRCDPISEHNRLYWYRQTLGQGPEFLTYFQNEAQLEKSRLLSDRFSAERPKGSFSTLEIQRTEQGDSAMYLCASSLLGRGAYEQYFGPGTRLTVT.

V usage is TRBV28 and J usage is TRBJ2-7; D perhaps matches TRBD2 (5 bases). Trimming cost V 6 bases and J 0 bases, with 6 bases left between them. Per the germline V gene, CDR1 is MDHEN and CDR2 is SYDVKM. The CDR3 contains 12 residues. CDR3 residues: CASRGSSYEQYF. The CDR3 region has the DNA TGTGCCAGCAGGGGGAGCTCCTACGAGCAGTACTTC.

This chain joins TRBV14 and TRBJ2-1, with TRBD1 matching 10 bases. Losses at the gene ends were 5 bases for V and 2 bases for J; bases not matched to a gene: 9. This CDR3 has 17 residues. Looked up from germline, CDR1 is SGHDN and CDR2 is FVKESK. Here the CDR3 reads CASSARTGGRPYNEQFF. The CDR3 region has the DNA TGTGCCAGCAGCGCCCGGACAGGGGGGCGCCCCTACAATGAGCAGTTCTTC. Supplemented by reference TRBV14 and TRBJ2-1, the full variable domain reads EAGVTQFPSHSVIEKGQTVTLRCDPISGHDNLYWYRRVMGKEIKFLLHFVKESKQDESGMPNNRFLAERTGGTYSTLKVQPAELEDSGVYFCASSARTGGRPYNEQFFGPGTRLTVL.

The CDR3 DNA is TGTGCCAGCTCACCAGGCCGGGGCAGGGGGCATGACGAGCAGTACTTC. This translates into CASSPGRGRGHDEQYF. The rearrangement uses TRBV18 and TRBJ2-7, with 8 bases that match TRBD1. Germline CDR1 KGHSH, CDR2 LQKENI. V lost 2 bases and J lost 5; bases outside the gene matches: 11. CDR3 length equals 16 residues.

The rearrangement joins TRBV6-5 to TRBJ1-3; tentative D call: TRBD1 (6 bases). V was shortened by 0 bases and J by 3 bases, with 9 bases between the two germline ends. The CDR3 sequence is 15 residues long. In germline, CDR1 is MNHEY, CDR2 SVGAGI. CDR3 amino acids: CASSYSGGLGNTIYF. The CDR3 DNA reads TGTGCCAGCAGTTACTCGGGGGGGCTTGGAAACACCATATATTTT.

The rearrangement uses TRBV19 and TRBJ1-1, with 7 bases identical to TRBD1. The germline V gene has CDR1 LNHDA and CDR2 SQIVND (reference sequence). CDR3 length equals 13 residues. V dropped 5 bases and J dropped 6; count of bases not matched to a gene: 6. The CDR3 reads CASSASQGAEAFF. Written as DNA, the CDR3 is TGTGCCAGTAGTGCTTCTCAGGGGGCTGAAGCTTTCTTT.

This clone came up once. The chain uses TRBV7-2 and TRBJ1-1; no firm D call. This CDR3 spans 13 amino acids. The germline gives CDR1 SGHTA, CDR2 FQGNSA. Between the trimmed V and J ends, which lost 0 bases and 3 bases, there was a span of 5 bases. This CDR3 reads CASSLARYTEAFF. Written as DNA, the CDR3 is TGTGCCAGCAGCTTAGCCCGGTACACTGAAGCTTTCTTT.

This chain links TRBV5-5 with TRBJ2-2; no reliable D call. The CDR3 is 14 residues long. From germline, CDR1 is SGHKS and CDR2 YYEKEE (reference sequence). The V and J ends lost 2 bases and 0 bases respectively, with 5 bases between them. The CDR3 loop is CASSFGSNTGELFF. The DNA for the CDR3 is TGTGCCAGCAGCTTCGGGTCGAACACCGGGGAGCTGTTTTTT.

The chain is built from TRBV29-1 and TRBJ2-3; D might be TRBD1 (6 bases). V lost 8 bases and J lost 7, with 16 bases in between. The germline gives CDR1 SQVTM, CDR2 ANQGSEA. The CDR3 is 12 residues long. The CDR3 sequence is CSTTEDRNTQYF. For the CDR3, the DNA is TGCAGCACGACGGAAGACAGGAATACGCAGTATTTT.

The gene calls are TRBV4-1 and TRBJ1-6; 9 bases map to TRBD1. V dropped 2 bases and J dropped 14; count of bases not matched to a gene: 7. In germline, CDR1 is MGHRA, CDR2 YSYEKL. CDR3 length equals 14 residues. The CDR3 here is CASSQPDRGQALHF. The CDR3 nucleotides read TGCGCCAGCAGCCAACCGGACAGGGGACAAGCCCTCCACTTT.

The chain carries TRBV28 and TRBJ1-5; D not certain. The germline V and J ends were trimmed by 6 bases and 0 bases, with 9 bases remaining between them. Germline CDR1 is MDHEN and CDR2 is SYDVKM. The CDR3 totals 14 residues. This CDR3 reads CASSLQISNQPQHF. DNA of the CDR3: TGTGCCAGCAGCCTACAGATTAGCAATCAGCCCCAGCATTTT.

This rearrangement joins TRBV28 to TRBJ1-2; 7 nucleotides line up with TRBD1. Germline V gene lookup returns CDR1 MDHEN and CDR2 SYDVKM. The V gene end was trimmed by 3 bases and the J gene end by 5 bases; junction bases not matched to a gene: 6. CDR3 size: 14 residues. The CDR3 sequence: CASSFSDRAYGYTF. CDR3 coding DNA: TGTGCCAGCAGTTTCTCCGACAGGGCGTATGGCTACACCTTC.

The genes are TRBV10-3 and TRBJ1-2, with D maybe TRBD1 (5 bases). The germline gives CDR1 ENHRY, CDR2 SYGVKD. The V end was cut by 0 bases, the J end by 1 base, with 18 bases between. This CDR3 region has 18 residues. The CDR3: CAISESHGDSDSNYGYTF. The CDR3, as DNA: TGTGCCATCAGTGAGTCCCATGGTGACAGCGATAGTAACTATGGCTACACCTTC.

V gene TRBV2 combines with J gene TRBJ2-4; the D gene is possibly TRBD2 (5 bases). The germline V and J ends were trimmed by 6 bases and 7 bases, with 13 bases remaining between them. The CDR3 consists of 13 residues. Germline V lookup: CDR1 SNHLY, CDR2 FYNNEI. CDR3 coding DNA: TGTGCCAGCAGCGCGGGCCATCTGAACATTCAGTACTTC. As protein: CASSAGHLNIQYF.

The chain employs TRBV7-2 and TRBJ1-2; tentative D call: TRBD1 (5 bases). V lost 5 bases to trimming and J lost 7 bases, with 17 bases between them. This CDR3 contains 14 residues. CDR1 is SGHTA, CDR2 FQGNSA, per germline. The CDR3: CASSPLEGVGGYTF. DNA of the CDR3: TGTGCCAGCAGCCCTCTAGAAGGGGTTGGTGGCTACACCTTC.

V is TRBV7-8 and J is TRBJ2-7; unclear D gene. CDR3 length equals 15 residues. V lost 1 base and J lost 0, with 10 bases in between. From germline, CDR1 is SGHVS and CDR2 FQNEAQ. CDR3 in DNA: TGTGCCAGCAGCTTAGAACCTAGGAGCTCCTACGAGCAGTACTTC. Amino acids: CASSLEPRSSYEQYF.

The CDR3 sequence: CASRPDRASGNTIYF. In DNA, the CDR3 is TGTGCCAGCAGACCCGACAGGGCCTCTGGAAACACCATATATTTT. V and J are TRBV27 and TRBJ1-3, with TRBD1 matching 7 bases. The CDR3 runs 15 residues. Losses at the gene ends were 6 bases for V and 0 bases for J; bases not matched to a gene: 5. Germline V gene data show CDR1 as MNHEY and CDR2 as SMNVEV (reference sequence).

The chain is built from TRBV9 and TRBJ1-4; tentative D call: TRBD1 (5 bases). The CDR3 loop spans 14 amino acids. Per the germline V gene, CDR1 is SGDLS and CDR2 is YYNGEE. V gave up 3 bases and J gave up 7 bases, with 13 bases separating them. CDR3 DNA: TGTGCCAGCAGCGGGGGAGGGGAAGGTGAAAAACTGTTTTTT. Residues: CASSGGGEGEKLFF. Full variable domain (missing parts from reference TRBV9 and TRBJ1-4): DSGVTQTPKHLITATGQRVTLRCSPRSGDLSVYWYQQSLDQGLQFLIQYYNGEERAKGNILERFSAQQFPDLHSELNLSSLELGDSALYFCASSGGGEGEKLFFGSGTQLSVL.

DNA for the CDR3: TGTGCCAGCAGTCCCCGGACGGGGGGACCCAATCAGCCCCAGCATTTT. It codes for CASSPRTGGPNQPQHF. The chain has TRBV28 and TRBJ1-5, with a tentative D call TRBD1 (5 bases). Trimming shortened V by 5 bases and J by 3 bases, and 17 bases separated the two germline ends. CDR1 MDHEN and CDR2 SYDVKM come from the germline V gene. This CDR3 region has 16 residues.

The CDR3 loop is CASSHPQGGNTEAFF. DNA of the CDR3: TGTGCCAGCAGCCACCCACAGGGGGGGAACACTGAAGCTTTCTTT. V is TRBV14 and J is TRBJ1-1; TRBD1 agrees at 8 bases. Germline trimming cut 3 bases from V and 1 base from J; bases unmatched to any gene: 4. This CDR3 is built from 15 residues. Germline loops: CDR1 SGHDN, CDR2 FVKESK.

The genes are TRBV19 and TRBJ1-4, with 7 bases matching TRBD1. The CDR3 covers 16 residues. Germline trimming cut 9 bases from V and 8 bases from J; bases unmatched to any gene: 18. Germline V gene lookup returns CDR1 LNHDA and CDR2 SQIVND (reference sequence). CDR3 sequence: CASSPTGRSGLEKLFF. In DNA form, the CDR3 reads TGTGCCAGCTCCCCGACAGGGCGGTCTGGTCTCGAAAAACTGTTTTTT.